This T cell receptor (beta chain) was recovered during a study of T cell responses to AZD1222 COVID-19 vaccine. Study findings and constraints: There were mostly white British donors and more females than males, and clonal diversity was possibly underestimated. None of the repertoires were sampled until the peak T cell response had passed.

A word on this clone: Antigen unknown.

Libraries were prepared by immunoSEQ multiplex PCR; TCRdb keeps only in-frame clonotypes and omits some of them. The sample carries some 79,000 clones, less than 85% recorded once. Looked up from germline, CDR1 is MNHEY and CDR2 is SVGAGI. This CDR3 has 16 residues. J gave up 3 bases and V 0 bases, and 5 bases lay outside the gene matches. The receptor comes from an adult who received the AZD1222 COVID-19 vaccine. The V and J genes are TRBV6-5 and TRBJ2-1; 7 nucleotides match TRBD2. The sequencing used peripheral blood, collected 28 days after the second AZD1222 dose. In DNA form, the CDR3 reads TGTGCCAGCAGTTACTCTTCTAGCGGATACTACAATGAGCAGTTCTTC. Translation gives CASSYSSSGYYNEQFF.